The sequence of this TCR beta chain was determined in a study of blood T cell repertoires in COVID-19. TCRdb keeps only in-frame clones here, not all; method: immunoSEQ multiplex PCR. The table lists roughly 29,000 clones, 81% of them singletons, with approximately 15% in the top ten. This CDR3 contains 15 residues. The V gene lost 10 bases and the J gene lost 0 bases, with 15 bases spanning the gap. Looked up from germline, CDR1 is SNHLY and CDR2 is FYNNEI. The chain recombines TRBV2 with TRBJ1-4; D gene uncertain. The receptor was derived from a woman aged 60-75 years with acute or convalescent COVID-19. Sequenced sample: peripheral blood. The CDR3 nucleotides read TGTGCCACCCTCCATCGGGGTCCAACTAATGAAAAACTGTTTTTT. Its protein product is CATLHRGPTNEKLFF.